One T cell receptor (beta chain) is described in this entry. This sample stems from a study of CD8 T cells in Susac syndrome. The CDR3 loop spans 14 amino acids. The germline V gene has CDR1 SQVTM and CDR2 ANQGSEA. Trimming stripped 4 bases from V and 1 base from J, with 10 bases between. The study sequenced TCR beta in blood CD8+ and CD4+ T cells. Negative isolation was used for CD8+ and CD4+ T cells, and FACS enrichment was applied to TEMRA cells. Random-hexamer reverse transcription was applied to roughly 0.5 to 1 ug RNA. immunoSEQ multiplex PCR amplified TCR beta CDR3 across 54 Vbeta, 13 Jbeta. MiXCR, run by TCRdb on the immunoSEQ multiplex PCR reads, gives a single entry per CDR3 protein. The sample has more than 250,000 distinct CDR3 sequences, about 92% seen once.

V usage is TRBV29-1 and J usage is TRBJ2-2; the D gene is possibly TRBD2 (5 bases). The sequenced sample was CD4+ T cells from PBMCs. This sequence originates from a human donor with multiple sclerosis. For the CDR3, the DNA is TGCAGCGTTGGGACTCCGGGGAACACCGGGGAGCTGTTTTTT. This translates into CSVGTPGNTGELFF.